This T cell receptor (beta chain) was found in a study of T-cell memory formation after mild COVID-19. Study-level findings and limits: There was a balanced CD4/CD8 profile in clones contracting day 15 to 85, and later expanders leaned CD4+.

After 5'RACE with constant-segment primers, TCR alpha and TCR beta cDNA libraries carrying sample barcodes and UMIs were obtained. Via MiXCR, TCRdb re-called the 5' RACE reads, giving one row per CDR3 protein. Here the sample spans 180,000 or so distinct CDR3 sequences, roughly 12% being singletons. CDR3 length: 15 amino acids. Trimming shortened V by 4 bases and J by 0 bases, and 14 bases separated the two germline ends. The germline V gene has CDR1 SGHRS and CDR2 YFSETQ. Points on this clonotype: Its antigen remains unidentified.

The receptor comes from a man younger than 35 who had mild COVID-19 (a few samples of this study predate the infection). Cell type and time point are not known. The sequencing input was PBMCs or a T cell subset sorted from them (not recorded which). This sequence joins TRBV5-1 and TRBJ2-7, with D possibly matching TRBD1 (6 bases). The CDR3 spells CASSLGAWASYEQYF. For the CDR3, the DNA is TGCGCCAGCAGCCTGGGGGCATGGGCCTCCTACGAGCAGTACTTC.